A selection of T cell receptor beta chains follows, all from one sample in a study of T-cell memory formation after mild COVID-19. TCRdb passed the 5' RACE reads through MiXCR, listing each CDR3 protein once. Among about 390,000 distinct CDR3 sequences, under 25% were seen once, and the ten largest hold approximately 12%. Sequencing used PBMCs or a T cell subset sorted from them (not recorded which). The receptors were gathered from an adult woman who had mild COVID-19 (a few samples of this study predate the infection). Cell type and time point are not known. The CDR3 runs from the conserved cysteine through the conserved F or W. D genes are given only for firm matches. A row's size may be missing; if present it is once, few, many or a size class.

j_call | d_call | clone_size | v_call | cdr3_nt | cdr3_aa
TRBJ1-1 | - | few | TRBV6-5 | TGTGCCAGCAGTTACTCGAATAGGCTAGCGGCGACTGAAGCTTTCTTT | CASSYSNRLAATEAFF
TRBJ2-3 | TRBD2 | - | TRBV12-3/TRBV12-4 | TGTGCCAGCAGCCCTTTACTAGCGGACACAGATACGCAGTATTTT | CASSPLLADTDTQYF
TRBJ2-3 | - | - | TRBV2 | TGTGCCAGCAGTGAAATGCTACCGGGACACACAGATACGCAGTATTTT | CASSEMLPGHTDTQYF
TRBJ2-3 | - | - | TRBV4-2 | TGTGCCAGCAGCCGGGGCTCGAGAGGTCTTAGCACAGATACGCAGTATTTT | CASSRGSRGLSTDTQYF
TRBJ1-4 | - | - | TRBV11-2 | TGTGCCAGCAGCCTCCCAGATGAAAAACTGTTTTTT | CASSLPDEKLFF
TRBJ1-5 | - | few | TRBV20-1 | TGCAGTGCTCGGGGGCGTGGGAATCAGCCCCAGCATTTT | CSARGRGNQPQHF
TRBJ1-2 | - | many | TRBV5-6 | TGTGCCAGCAGCTTGGGACATAACTATGGCTACACCTTC | CASSLGHNYGYTF
TRBJ2-5 | - | few | TRBV27 | TGTGCCAGCAGCACAGGGATCGCGTACCAAGAGACCCAGTACTTC | CASSTGIAYQETQYF
TRBJ1-1 | - | once | TRBV4-1 | TGCGCCAGCAGCCAAGTTGGGACACTTGAAGCTTTCTTT | CASSQVGTLEAFF
TRBJ1-1 | TRBD1 | - | TRBV4-1 | TGCGCCAGCAGCCGATCGACAGGGTTGGGGAACACTGAAGCTTTCTTT | CASSRSTGLGNTEAFF
TRBJ2-3 | TRBD1 | - | TRBV7-9 | TGTGCCAGCAGTCAAGGACAGGGATATGCAGATACGCAGTATTTT | CASSQGQGYADTQYF
TRBJ2-7 | - | few | TRBV7-8 | TGTGCCAGCAGCTCGTTCGACGAGCAGTACTTC | CASSSFDEQYF
TRBJ2-1 | TRBD2 | few | TRBV4-2 | TGTGCCAGCAGCCAGTCCGGGACTAGCGGGAGAGGACAGTTCTTC | CASSQSGTSGRGQFF
TRBJ2-2 | - | few | TRBV3-1 | TGTGCCAGCACCCCATCGGCTAGGATGCCGGACTACACCGGGGAGCTGTTTTTT | CASTPSARMPDYTGELFF
TRBJ2-5 | TRBD2 | - | TRBV7-2 | TGTGCCAGCAGCCTTTCGGGAGGGCCTGTAGAGACCCAGTACTTC | CASSLSGGPVETQYF
TRBJ1-4 | TRBD1 | - | TRBV5-1 | TGCGCCAGCAGCTTGCAGACAGGGGATTCGGAAAAACTGTTTTTT | CASSLQTGDSEKLFF